This TCR beta chain derives from a study of CD8 T cells in ankylosing spondylitis. Germline V CDR1 and CDR2: SGHRS, YFSETQ. CDR3 length equals 14 residues. The ends were cut back, 1 base at V and 2 bases at J, with 8 bases in the middle. TCRdb recomputed calls from the 5' RACE reads with MiXCR, one row per CDR3 protein. The sample records hundreds of thousands of distinct CDR3 sequences, roughly 25% being singletons. Sequencing used blood, either unsorted or a sorted T cell fraction (not recorded which). The V call is TRBV5-1, the J call TRBJ2-3; D remains unclear. This clonotype was sampled from a male donor with ankylosing spondylitis or in good health (not recorded which). CDR3 amino acids: CASSLLGNTDTQYF. DNA of the CDR3: TGCGCCAGCAGCTTGTTGGGGAACACAGATACGCAGTATTTT.